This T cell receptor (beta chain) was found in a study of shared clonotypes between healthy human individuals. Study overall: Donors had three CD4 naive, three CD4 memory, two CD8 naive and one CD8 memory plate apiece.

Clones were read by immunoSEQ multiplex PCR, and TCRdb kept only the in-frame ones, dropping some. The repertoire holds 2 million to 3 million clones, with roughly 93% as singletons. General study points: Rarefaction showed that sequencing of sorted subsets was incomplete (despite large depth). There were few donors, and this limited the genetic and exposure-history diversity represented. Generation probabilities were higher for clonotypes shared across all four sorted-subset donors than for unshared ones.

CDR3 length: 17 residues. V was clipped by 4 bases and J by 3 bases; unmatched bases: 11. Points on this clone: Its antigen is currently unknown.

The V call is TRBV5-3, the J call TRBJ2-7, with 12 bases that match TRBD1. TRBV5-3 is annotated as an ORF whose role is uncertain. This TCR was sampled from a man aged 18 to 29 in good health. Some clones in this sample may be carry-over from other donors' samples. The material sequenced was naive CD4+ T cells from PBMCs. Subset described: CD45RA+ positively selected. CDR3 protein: CARSTGTGGAVFYEQYF. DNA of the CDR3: TGTGCCAGAAGCACCGGGACAGGGGGCGCGGTTTTCTACGAGCAGTACTTC.